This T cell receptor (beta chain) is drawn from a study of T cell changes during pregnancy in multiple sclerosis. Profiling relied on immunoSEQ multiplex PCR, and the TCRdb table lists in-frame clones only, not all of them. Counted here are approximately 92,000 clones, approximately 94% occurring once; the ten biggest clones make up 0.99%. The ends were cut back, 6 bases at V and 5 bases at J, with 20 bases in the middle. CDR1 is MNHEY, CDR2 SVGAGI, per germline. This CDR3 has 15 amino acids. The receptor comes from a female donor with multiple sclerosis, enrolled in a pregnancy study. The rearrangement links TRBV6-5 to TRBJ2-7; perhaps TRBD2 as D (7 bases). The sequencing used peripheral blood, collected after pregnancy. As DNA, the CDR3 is TGTGCCAGCAGAAAAGGGGGGGCGCCGATGAACGAGCAGTACTTC. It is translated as CASRKGGAPMNEQYF.